The source of this T cell receptor beta chain is a study of patients and donors after allogeneic stem cell transplantation. TCRdb recomputed calls from the RT-PCR reads with MiXCR, one row per CDR3 protein. The sample holds 920,000 or so distinct CDR3 sequences, more than 15% seen once. The germline V gene encodes CDR1 SGHNT and CDR2 YYREEE (reference sequence). The CDR3 extends over 14 amino acids. J was trimmed by 9 bases and V by 1 base; bases with no gene match: 7. The source material was blood, either unsorted or a sorted T cell fraction (not recorded which). This TCR was recovered from a human donor who was either an allogeneic HSCT recipient or a stem cell or donor lymphocyte infusion donor (not recorded which). It is not recorded whose cells these are; they may come from a transplant donor. The rearrangement joins TRBV5-4 to TRBJ2-7, with 10 bases lining up with TRBD2. The CDR3 here is CASSLLSSGSLQYF. CDR3 nucleotide sequence: TGTGCCAGCAGCTTGTTGTCTAGCGGGAGCCTGCAGTACTTC.